The clone carrying this TCR beta chain came up a few times. Its target is unknown. This specimen comes from a study of CD8 T cells in ankylosing spondylitis. Study-level points and caveats: Blood of patients with ankylosing spondylitis appeared to be characterized by a TCR beta motif of fewer than 10 highly homologous variants. Disease-linked clones were reportedly significantly enriched in matched ankylosing spondylitis synovial fluid.

Quantitative 5'-RACE with molecular barcodes was used to make the TCR beta libraries. TCRdb recomputed calls from the 5' RACE reads with MiXCR, one row per CDR3 protein. The top ten hold less than 8.5% of the sample, which has approximately 220,000 distinct CDR3 sequences, 20% to 30% seen once. The CDR3 loop spans 15 amino acids. Germline-derived CDR1 and CDR2 are SEHNR and FQNEAQ (reference sequence). The J segment lost 7 bases and the V segment lost 6 bases, leaving 8 bases of the junction unmatched. The specimen was blood, either unsorted or a sorted T cell fraction (not recorded which). The chain uses TRBV7-9 and TRBJ2-1; 11 bases align to TRBD2. The source of this sequence is a male donor with ankylosing spondylitis or in good health (not recorded which). The CDR3 bases are TGTGCCAGCAGGCCACTAGCGGGAGTCTGGAATGAGCAGTTCTTC. Protein: CASRPLAGVWNEQFF.